The following is a T cell receptor beta chain sequence with its context. Only in-frame clones appear in the TCRdb table, and some are missing; sequencing was by immunoSEQ multiplex PCR. The data contain about 73,000 clones, roughly 90% of them singletons. This entry comes from a study of technical replicates of blood from a few donors. Germline values: CDR1 LNHDA, CDR2 SQIVND (reference sequence). V dropped 3 bases and J dropped 2; count of bases not matched to a gene: 4. The CDR3 consists of 14 residues. This rearrangement joins TRBV19 to TRBJ2-7; 7 bases fit TRBD1. This clonotype was sampled from a human donor in good health. Some clones in this sample may be carry-over from other donors' samples. The sequenced sample was PBMCs. This chain's CDR3 is CASSIGTETYEQYF. The CDR3 nucleotides read TGTGCCAGTAGTATTGGGACAGAGACCTACGAGCAGTACTTC.